This TCR beta chain was identified during a study of cytomegalovirus exposure and HLA in healthy donors (TCRdb year 2017). Broadly, across the study: An earlier analysis of some 500 of the donors reported more than 250 Gb of sequence data and 117 million unique TCR beta sequences from approximately 180 million T cells. An early release that covered around 590 HLA-typed donors contained around 300 gigabases of sequencing data and 70 million to 100 million unique TCR sequences. The genetic ancestry cluster associated with self-reported Caucasian donors included about 81% of the approximately 400 genotyped donors. The study aimed to test whether cataloging public T cell receptors could reveal signatures of past pathogen exposure. The T cell repertoires of 550 to 850 subjects were profiled by immunosequencing and related to cytomegalovirus serostatus. In addition to the first cohort of roughly 700 subjects, a separate validation cohort of approximately 130 different subjects was used. To predict cytomegalovirus infection status, the study combined high-throughput TCR immunosequencing, statistical association of individual TCRs with disease status, and machine learning. To study patterns of TCR occurrence, a later analysis re-analyzed previously published TCR beta repertoires from around 700 donors and added high-resolution HLA genotyping. In the later analysis, no new phenotypic data were used to find candidate immune exposures; instead, reliance was placed on TCR beta sequences and their occurrence across donors. In an earlier analysis of a few hundred of the donors, high-throughput TCR beta sequencing was used to judge whether each TCR beta V gene segment behaved as functional or pseudogenic. Donor age, sex, ethnicity and CMV serostatus were collected together with the repertoire data. A later genetic analysis took genome-wide SNP genotypes for about three fifths of the 666 donors and used that subset as a discovery cohort. All discovery cohort repertoires had been generated on a single sequencing platform. Both class I and class II loci were covered by HLA typing, at four-digit resolution. The number of donors typed differed by locus, with about 629-640 for A, B, C, DRB1 and DQB1, roughly 520 for DQA1, about 610 for DPA1, and some 450 for DPB1. Roughly 5 DR-DQ haplotypes were handled as single units for association and clustering, since linkage in the cohort was strong. Among 398 genotyped donors of the cohort, an average of approximately 240,000 unique TCR beta nucleotide sequences was sequenced per donor, of which about 18% were non-productive.

The library was built by means of the immunoSEQ multiplex PCR assay. The multiplex PCR relied on a mix of 60 forward primers for TCR Vbeta segments and 13 reverse primers for TCR Jbeta segments. The CDR3 region of rearranged TCR beta genes was amplified from genomic DNA with a multiplex PCR assay. The amplified TCR beta libraries were sequenced on the Illumina HiSeq System as 87-base-pair reads. Per the source publication's procedure: In a later analysis, tens of millions of unique TCR beta chains were counted across the approximately 640 repertoires, and around 10 million of these chains were shared by at least two donors. Raw reads were error-corrected and collapsed into unique sequences with a nearest-neighbor algorithm that merged closely related sequences to remove PCR and sequencing errors. Alignment of CDR3 sequences to IMGT reference sequences was used to assign V, D and J gene segments. Each retained sequence needed at least a six-nucleotide match to both a V gene segment and a J gene segment. Rearrangements were called productive when the CDR3 lacked stop codons and stayed in frame with V and J; all others were non-productive. Following IMGT convention, CDR3 was defined as the stretch from the second conserved V-encoded cysteine to the conserved J-encoded phenylalanine. The earlier analysis of some 550 of the donors excluded any sequence lacking an unambiguous match to a single V gene segment. In an earlier analysis of several hundred of the donors, V segments were called functional above 56.7% productive rearrangements and were called segregating when the between-donor standard deviation exceeded 5%. A statistical classification framework was developed to diagnose cytomegalovirus status using the catalog of TCR beta chain sequences. In a later analysis, TCR nucleotide sequences were compared against IMGT/GENE-DB human TR gene sequences so that V and J genes could be assigned. A later analysis assigned CDR3 sequences and most-parsimonious VDJ recombination scenarios with the TCRdist pipeline. In a later analysis, each TCR beta chain was defined by its CDR3 amino acid sequence together with its V-gene family, and reads without a unique V-gene family were excluded. To address suspected cross-contamination and a sequencing artifact, a later analysis removed around 590 highly shared, low-generation-probability nucleotide sequences. For each public chain, a later analysis derived a clonal expansion index from normalized ranks of inferred template counts within each repertoire. Generation probabilities in a later analysis came from a VDJ recombination model fitted to out-of-frame rearrangements, and those results were checked against IGoR. In a later analysis, hypergeometric tests were used to score TCR-TCR, TCR-HLA and TCR-CMV co-occurrence, with a repertoire-size bias correction applied to TCR pairs. A later analysis estimated false discovery rates by permuting HLA or CMV assignments 20 times. A later analysis grouped co-occurring TCRs with DBSCAN, adding TCRdist sequence similarity when clustering within HLA-allele-positive subsets. For co-occurrence clustering, repertoires with fewer than 30,000 or more than 120,000 public chains were excluded, along with about five repertoires with anomalous nucleotide sharing. TCRdb provides this immuneACCESS table in a form limited to in-frame rearrangements. Some clones are lacking; in checked studies, under half of them reflect an unresolved V gene, and why the rest are absent is not known. That table gives V, J and clone size, and the DNA gave D and trimming. The table for this sample lists 63,000 or so clones. The top ten constitute 15% to 20% of the sample.

Summary of the overall study and its limitations: Three of the identified cytomegalovirus-associated TCR beta chains were confirmed in vitro to be specific for cytomegalovirus antigens. A group of highly shared sequence variants was considered likely to be a technical artifact of the sequencing pipeline. Linkage disequilibrium might explain the correlated functional status among segregating V segments, but an unknown experimental factor could not be ruled out. A total of 150 to 200 TCR beta chains were listed by the study as associated with cytomegalovirus. Across donors, most TCR sequences were observed very rarely, whereas some public TCRs were present in many individuals. In an earlier analysis of approximately 590 of the donors, most TCR beta V segments were observed in productive rearrangements about 87% or about 30% of the time, broadly matching IMGT annotations. Most CMV-associated TCR beta chains appeared to be HLA-restricted in a later analysis, and the HLA associations seemed to be driven largely by CMV exposure. When HLA alleles, especially DR and DQ, strongly co-occurred, attributing TCR associations to individual alleles was difficult. In a later genetic analysis, a missense DCLRE1C variant was associated with V-gene and J-gene trimming of TCR beta chains, and the association was replicated in an independent cohort. In a later analysis, TCR association rates were found to vary across HLA loci, with the most associated TCRs seen for DRB1 alleles and the fewest for HLA-C alleles. According to the authors, the approach could potentially be generalized to other disease states and immunological phenotypes. In a later analysis, 16,951 TCR beta sequences were associated with specific HLA alleles at a false discovery rate of 0.05. The presence/absence analyses assumed that sequencing depth was roughly uniform across donors, and that assumption may not be true. Because the 87-base-pair reads could not distinguish some IMGT-functional V segments, including TRBV6-2 and TRBV6-3, those segments were excluded. A further reported finding was that TCR beta sequences accurately predicted the HLA-A and HLA-B alleles for most subjects in the first cohort. Because counts were too low, approximately 18 rarely observed V segments, including chromosome 9 orphons, were excluded from the earlier analysis of 587 of the donors. Because HLA typing was unavailable for some donors at each locus, only the typed subset was used in association tests. In a later analysis, several top co-occurrence clusters were reported to appear linked to parvovirus B19, influenza, CMV and Epstein-Barr virus. In a later analysis, HLA-associated TCR beta chains were found to be more clonally expanded and to have lower generation probabilities than equally common non-associated chains. A later genetic analysis reported fewer N-insertions in productive TCRs among donors in an Asian-associated ancestry cluster than the approximately 700-donor mean. In this cohort, only TCR beta chains were sequenced, and detectable features were limited by the absence of alpha or paired-chain data. CMV serostatus was the only immune exposure information available for the cohort. The classifier was reported to diagnose cytomegalovirus status with high specificity and sensitivity in both the original and validation cohorts.

Note on this clone: Its antigen target is currently unknown.

CDR1 is given as MNHEY and CDR2 as SVGAGI, both from the germline V gene. V and J are truncated by 6 bases and 5 bases respectively, leaving an intervening sequence of 15 bases. The CDR3 runs 14 amino acids, cysteine and phenylalanine included. The DNA shown is the 42-base CDR3, in frame from base 1. In total, roughly 670 healthy bone marrow donors made up the cohort. Cohort members were all nominally healthy when sampled, although unrecorded immune exposures were likely present. The donor tested CMV seronegative and was one of the 352 seronegative cohort members. Each donor provided a peripheral blood sample, and peripheral blood mononuclear cells were used for TCR beta sequencing. Genomic DNA extraction from the blood cell samples was performed with the Qiagen DNeasy Blood Extraction Kit.

This receptor was obtained from a boy aged 5-17 years in good health and CMV-seronegative. The chain is made from TRBV6-5 and TRBJ2-3; the D region possibly corresponds to TRBD2 (6 bases align). The source material was PBMCs. The CDR3 protein sequence reads: CASSVILGGDTQYF. The nucleotide sequence reads as follows: TGTGCCAGCAGCGTAATACTGGGGGGAGATACGCAGTATTTT.